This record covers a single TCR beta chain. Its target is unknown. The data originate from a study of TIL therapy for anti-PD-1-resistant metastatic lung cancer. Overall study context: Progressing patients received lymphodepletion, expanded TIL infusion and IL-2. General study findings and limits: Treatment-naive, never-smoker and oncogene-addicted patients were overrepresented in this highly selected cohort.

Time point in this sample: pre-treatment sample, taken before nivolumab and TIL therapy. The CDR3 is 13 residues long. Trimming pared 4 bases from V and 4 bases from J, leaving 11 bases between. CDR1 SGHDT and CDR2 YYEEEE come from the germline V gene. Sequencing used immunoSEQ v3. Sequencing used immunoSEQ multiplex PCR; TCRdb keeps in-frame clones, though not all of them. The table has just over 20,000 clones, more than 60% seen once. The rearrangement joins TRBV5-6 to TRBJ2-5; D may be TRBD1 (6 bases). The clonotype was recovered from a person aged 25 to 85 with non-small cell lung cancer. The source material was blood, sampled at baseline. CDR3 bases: TGTGCCAGCAGCCTTCTAGGGGGAGAGACCCAGTACTTC. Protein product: CASSLLGGETQYF.